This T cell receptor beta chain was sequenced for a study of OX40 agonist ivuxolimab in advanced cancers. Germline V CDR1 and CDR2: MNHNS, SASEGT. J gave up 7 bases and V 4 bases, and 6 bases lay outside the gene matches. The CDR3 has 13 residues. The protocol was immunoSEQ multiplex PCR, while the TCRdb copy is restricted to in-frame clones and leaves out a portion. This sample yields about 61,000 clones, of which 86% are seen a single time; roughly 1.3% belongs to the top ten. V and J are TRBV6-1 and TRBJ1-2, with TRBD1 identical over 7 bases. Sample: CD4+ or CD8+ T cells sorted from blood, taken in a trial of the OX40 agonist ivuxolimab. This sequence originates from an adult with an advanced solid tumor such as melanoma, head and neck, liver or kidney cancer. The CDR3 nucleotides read TGTGCCAGCAGTGGGCGACAGGGCACTGGCTACACCTTC. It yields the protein CASSGRQGTGYTF.